The sequence of this T cell receptor beta chain was determined in a study of cytomegalovirus exposure and HLA in healthy donors. A remark on this clone: Its antigen is unknown.

The study, taken as a whole, reports: Presence/absence analyses rested on an assumption that sequencing depth was roughly uniform across donors. In a later analysis, across HLA loci, associated TCR counts were highest for DRB1, lowest for HLA-C. Cytomegalovirus status was reportedly diagnosed by the classifier with high specificity and sensitivity.

V was clipped by 3 bases and J by 3 bases; unmatched bases: 8. CDR3 length equals 15 residues. CDR1 and CDR2 (germline): SGDLS, YYNGEE. Primers for the PCR totalled 60 Vbeta and 13 Jbeta. Method: immunoSEQ multiplex PCR; TCRdb's copy keeps in-frame clones and lacks some. The sample contains roughly 140,000 clones, 72% of which appear only once. Sequencing used PBMCs. This TCR derives from a man aged 40-49 years in good health and CMV-seronegative. The V gene is TRBV9, the J gene TRBJ2-7, with 8 bases matching TRBD1. The CDR3 loop is CASSATPGTGYEQYF. The CDR3 nucleotides read TGTGCCAGCAGCGCAACACCCGGGACAGGCTACGAGCAGTACTTC.